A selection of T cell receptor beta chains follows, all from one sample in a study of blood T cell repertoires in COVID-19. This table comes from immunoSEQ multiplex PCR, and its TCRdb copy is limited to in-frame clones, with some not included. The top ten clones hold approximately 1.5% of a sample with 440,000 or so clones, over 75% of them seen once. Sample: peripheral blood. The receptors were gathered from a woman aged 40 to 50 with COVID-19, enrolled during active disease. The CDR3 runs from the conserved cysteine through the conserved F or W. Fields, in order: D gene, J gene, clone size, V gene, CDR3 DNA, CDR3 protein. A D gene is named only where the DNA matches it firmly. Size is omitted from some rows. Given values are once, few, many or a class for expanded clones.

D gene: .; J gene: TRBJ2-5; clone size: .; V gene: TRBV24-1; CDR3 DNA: TGTGCCACCAGTGATACCGGGGTCCAAGAGACCCAGTACTTC; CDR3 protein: CATSDTGVQETQYF
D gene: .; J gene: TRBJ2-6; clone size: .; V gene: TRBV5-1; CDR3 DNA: TGCGCCAGCAGCCTGCTAACAGGGCCCCAACTATCTGGGGCCAACGTCCTGACTTTC; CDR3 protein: CASSLLTGPQLSGANVLTF
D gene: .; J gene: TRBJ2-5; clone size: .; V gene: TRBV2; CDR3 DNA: TGTGCCAGCAGTGATTCAAGGTTGTCGGGAGAGACCCAGTACTTC; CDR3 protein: CASSDSRLSGETQYF
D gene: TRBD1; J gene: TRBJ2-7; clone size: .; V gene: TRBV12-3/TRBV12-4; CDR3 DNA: TGTGCCAGCAGGGCCGGACAGGCGTGGCAGTACTTC; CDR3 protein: CASRAGQAWQYF
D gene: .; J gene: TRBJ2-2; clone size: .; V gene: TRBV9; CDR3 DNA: TGTGCCAGCAGCGTATCCTCCGGGGAGCTGTTTTTT; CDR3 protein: CASSVSSGELFF
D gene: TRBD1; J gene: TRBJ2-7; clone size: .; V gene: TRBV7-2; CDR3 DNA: TGTGCCAGCAGCTCAGTTGGACAGGGCTCCTACGAGCAGTACTTC; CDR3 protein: CASSSVGQGSYEQYF
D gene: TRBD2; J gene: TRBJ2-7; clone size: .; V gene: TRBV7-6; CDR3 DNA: TGTGCCAGCAGCTTAGGTGTCCACGTTGGCGGGGGGCCGGGGTACGAGCAGTACTTC; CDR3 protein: CASSLGVHVGGGPGYEQYF
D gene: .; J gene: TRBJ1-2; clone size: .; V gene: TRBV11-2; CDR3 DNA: TGTGCCAGCAGCTTCCGGGGGGCGGGTGGCTACACCTTC; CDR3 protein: CASSFRGAGGYTF
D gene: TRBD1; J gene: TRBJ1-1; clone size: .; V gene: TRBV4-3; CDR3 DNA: TGCGCCAGCAGCCTTGGACAGGGCCATATGAACACTGAAGCTTTCTTT; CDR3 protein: CASSLGQGHMNTEAFF
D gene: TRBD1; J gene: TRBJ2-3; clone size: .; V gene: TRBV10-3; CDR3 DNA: TGTGCCATCAGTGAGTCTTCGGCCCGGACAGGGTTCCAGACGCAGTATTTT; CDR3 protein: CAISESSARTGFQTQYF
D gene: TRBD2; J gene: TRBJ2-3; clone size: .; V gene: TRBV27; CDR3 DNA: TGTGCCAGCAGTTTAAGGTACCCCAGCGGGGGGGGAACAGATACGCAGTATTTT; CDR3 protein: CASSLRYPSGGGTDTQYF
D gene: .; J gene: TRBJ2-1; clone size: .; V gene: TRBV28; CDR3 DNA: TGTGCCAGCAGTTTTGGTGGAAGAGGGTTCAATGAGCAGTTCTTC; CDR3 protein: CASSFGGRGFNEQFF
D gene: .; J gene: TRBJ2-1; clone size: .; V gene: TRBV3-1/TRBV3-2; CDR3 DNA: TGTGCCAGCAGCCAAGGTGTACAGAATTACAATGAGCAGTTCTTC; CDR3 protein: CASSQGVQNYNEQFF
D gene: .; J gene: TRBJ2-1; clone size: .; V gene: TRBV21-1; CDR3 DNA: TGTGCCAGCAGCAAAGAGGGGGGGACAGGTTCCGGTATCTCCTACAATGAGCAGTTCTTC; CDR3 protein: CASSKEGGTGSGISYNEQFF
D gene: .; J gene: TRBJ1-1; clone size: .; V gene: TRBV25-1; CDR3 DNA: TGTGCCAGCAGAGATTGGGGGCGAACTGAAGCTTTCTTT; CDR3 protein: CASRDWGRTEAFF
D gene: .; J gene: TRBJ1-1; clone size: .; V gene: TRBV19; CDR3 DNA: TGTGCCAGTACCGCCCGGCGGGTGGGCGGTCATGAAGCTTTCTTT; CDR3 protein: CASTARRVGGHEAFF
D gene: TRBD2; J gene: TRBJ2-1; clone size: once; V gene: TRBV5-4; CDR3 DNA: TGTGCCAGCAGCGTAGCGGGAGGTGCCTACAATGAGCAGTTCTTC; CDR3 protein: CASSVAGGAYNEQFF
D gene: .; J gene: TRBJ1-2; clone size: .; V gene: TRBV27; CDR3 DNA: TGTGCCAGCAGTTTTGGGCGTAACTATGGCTACACCTTC; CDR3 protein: CASSFGRNYGYTF
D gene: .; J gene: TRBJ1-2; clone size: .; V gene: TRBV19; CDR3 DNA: TGTGCCATCCAGCGACTGGACTATGGCTACACCTTC; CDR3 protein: CAIQRLDYGYTF
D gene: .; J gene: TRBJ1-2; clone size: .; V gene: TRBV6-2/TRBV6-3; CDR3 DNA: TGTGCCAGCAGTAGACCCCAGGGAGGAGCGACCTATGGCTACACCTTC; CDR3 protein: CASSRPQGGATYGYTF
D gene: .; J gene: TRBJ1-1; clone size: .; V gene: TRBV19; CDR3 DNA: TGTGCCAGTAGTAGGAGCGGGGGTGTGGAAGCTTTCTTT; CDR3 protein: CASSRSGGVEAFF
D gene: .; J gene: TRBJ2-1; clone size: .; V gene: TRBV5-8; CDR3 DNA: TGTGCCAGCAGCAAGGGACACTTACACTCCTACAATGAGCAGTTCTTC; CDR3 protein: CASSKGHLHSYNEQFF
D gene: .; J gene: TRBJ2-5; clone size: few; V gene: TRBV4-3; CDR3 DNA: TGCGCCAGCAGCCGCTCCCGAGAGGGGACCCAGTACTTC; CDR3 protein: CASSRSREGTQYF
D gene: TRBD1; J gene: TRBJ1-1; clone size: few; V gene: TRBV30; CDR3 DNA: TGTGCCTGGAGGCCGGGACAGGGGCCTTTTGTCGCTTTCTTT; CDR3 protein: CAWRPGQGPFVAFF
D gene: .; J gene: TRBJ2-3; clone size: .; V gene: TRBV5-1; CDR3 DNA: TGCGCCAGCAGCTTGGTAGAAGATACGCAGTATTTT; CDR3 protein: CASSLVEDTQYF
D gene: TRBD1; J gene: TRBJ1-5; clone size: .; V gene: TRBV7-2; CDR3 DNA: TGTGCCAGCAGCTTAAAACGACAGGGGGACCATCAGCCCCAGCATTTT; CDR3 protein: CASSLKRQGDHQPQHF
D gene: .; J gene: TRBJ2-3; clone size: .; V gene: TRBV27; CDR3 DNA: TGTGCCAGCAGTTTATCGATAGTAGATACGCAGTATTTT; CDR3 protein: CASSLSIVDTQYF
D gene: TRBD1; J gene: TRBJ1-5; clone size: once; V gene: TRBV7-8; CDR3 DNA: TGTGCCAGCAGCCCACAGGGGGCGGTTGATCAGCCCCAGCATTTT; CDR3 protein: CASSPQGAVDQPQHF
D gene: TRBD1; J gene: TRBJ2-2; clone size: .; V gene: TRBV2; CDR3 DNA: TGTGCCAGCGGGGGACAGTCGAACACCGGGGAGCTGTTTTTT; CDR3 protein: CASGGQSNTGELFF
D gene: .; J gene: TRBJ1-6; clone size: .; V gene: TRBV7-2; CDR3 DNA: TGTGCCAGCAGCCTCCTGCAGGGTAGCGGTTCACCCCTCCACTTT; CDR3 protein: CASSLLQGSGSPLHF
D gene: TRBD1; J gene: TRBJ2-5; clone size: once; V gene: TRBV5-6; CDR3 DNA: TGTGCCAGCACTATTGACAGGGGGAAAGAGACCCAGTACTTC; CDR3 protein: CASTIDRGKETQYF
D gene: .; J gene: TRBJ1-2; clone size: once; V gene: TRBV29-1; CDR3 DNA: TGCAGCGCCCATACGGGGGGTAACTATGGCTACACCTTC; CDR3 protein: CSAHTGGNYGYTF
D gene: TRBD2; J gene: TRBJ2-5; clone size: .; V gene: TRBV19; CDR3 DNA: TGTGCCAGTAGTAAAATAGCGGGTGGGGAGGAGACCCAGTACTTC; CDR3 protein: CASSKIAGGEETQYF
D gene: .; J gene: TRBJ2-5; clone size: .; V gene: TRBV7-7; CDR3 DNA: TGTGCTAGCAGCTTAGATCGGGGAGCCGCCGGGGGAGAGACCCAGTACTTC; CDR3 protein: CASSLDRGAAGGETQYF
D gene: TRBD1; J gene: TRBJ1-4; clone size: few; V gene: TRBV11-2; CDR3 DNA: TGTGCCAGCAGCTCTCCTCGACAGGGTGAAAAACTGTTTTTT; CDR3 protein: CASSSPRQGEKLFF
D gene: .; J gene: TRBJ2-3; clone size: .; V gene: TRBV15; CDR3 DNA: TGTGCCACCAGCAGGGGGAGTTCAACAGATACGCAGTATTTT; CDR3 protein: CATSRGSSTDTQYF
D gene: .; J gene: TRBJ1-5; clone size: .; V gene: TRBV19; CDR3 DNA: TGTGCCACCGAAAGGGGGAGCAATCAGCCCCAGCATTTT; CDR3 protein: CATERGSNQPQHF
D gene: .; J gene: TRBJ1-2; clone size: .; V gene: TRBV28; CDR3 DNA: TGTGCCAGCAGTCCAGCCACAGTCTATGGCTACACCTTC; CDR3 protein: CASSPATVYGYTF
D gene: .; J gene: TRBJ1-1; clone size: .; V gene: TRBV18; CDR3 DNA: TGTGCCAGCTCACTGGCGGGTGCAATGAACACTGAAGCTTTCTTT; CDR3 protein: CASSLAGAMNTEAFF
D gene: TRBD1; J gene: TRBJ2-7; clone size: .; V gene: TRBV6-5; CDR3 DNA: TGTGCCAGCAGCCGCCGGACAGGGACGGACGAGCAGTACTTC; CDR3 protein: CASSRRTGTDEQYF
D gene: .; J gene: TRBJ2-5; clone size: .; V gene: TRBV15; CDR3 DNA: TGTGCCACCAGCTCCGGGTGGGCAGGGGGGAAAGAGACCCAGTACTTC; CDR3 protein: CATSSGWAGGKETQYF
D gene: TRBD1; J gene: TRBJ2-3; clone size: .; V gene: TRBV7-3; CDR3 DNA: TGTGCCAGCAGCGGGGGGACAGGGAGTCGGGATACGCAGTATTTT; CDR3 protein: CASSGGTGSRDTQYF
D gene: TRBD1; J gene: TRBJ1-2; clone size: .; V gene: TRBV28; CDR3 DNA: TGTGCCAGCACGGACAGGGGGCGTTATGGCTACACCTTC; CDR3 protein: CASTDRGRYGYTF
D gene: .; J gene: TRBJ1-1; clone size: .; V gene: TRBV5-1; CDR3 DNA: TGCGCCAGCAGCTTTACAGCCCCGAACACTGAAGCTTTCTTT; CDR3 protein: CASSFTAPNTEAFF
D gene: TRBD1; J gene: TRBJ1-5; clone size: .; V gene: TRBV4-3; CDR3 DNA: TGCGCCAGCAGCCAAGATACAGGGGAAGGTCAGCCCCAGCATTTT; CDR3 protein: CASSQDTGEGQPQHF
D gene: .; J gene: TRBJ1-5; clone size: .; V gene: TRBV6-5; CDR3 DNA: TGTGCCAGCAGTTCCCAGCAGGGGTCGAGTCAGCCCCAGCATTTT; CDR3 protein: CASSSQQGSSQPQHF
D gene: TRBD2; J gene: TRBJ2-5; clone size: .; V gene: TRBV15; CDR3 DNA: TGTGCCACCAGCGCCAGACTAGCGGGTGCGAAAGAGACCCAGTACTTC; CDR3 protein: CATSARLAGAKETQYF